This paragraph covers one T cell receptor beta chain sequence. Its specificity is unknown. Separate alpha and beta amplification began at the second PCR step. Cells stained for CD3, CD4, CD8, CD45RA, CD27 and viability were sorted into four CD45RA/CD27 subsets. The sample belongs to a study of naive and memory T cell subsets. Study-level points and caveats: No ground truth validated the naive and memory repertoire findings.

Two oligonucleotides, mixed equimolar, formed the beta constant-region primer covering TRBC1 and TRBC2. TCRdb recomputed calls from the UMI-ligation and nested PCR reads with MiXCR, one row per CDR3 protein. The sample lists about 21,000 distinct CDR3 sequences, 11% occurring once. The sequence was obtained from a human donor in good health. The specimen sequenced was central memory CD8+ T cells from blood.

The CDR3 nucleotides read TGTGCCAGCAGTTTACTATTCGGCGGGAGGTCAGAGACCCAGTACTTC. This translates into CASSLLFGGRSETQYF. V gene TRBV12-3 or TRBV12-4 combines with J gene TRBJ2-5, with 8 bases fitting TRBD2. Losses at the gene ends were 2 bases for V and 4 bases for J; bases not matched to a gene: 9. The CDR3 consists of 16 residues.